These 3 T cell receptor beta chains were sequenced from one sample in a study of blood T cells in healthy people across ages (dated by TCRdb to between 2014 and 2017). Library prep was done by 5' RACE. The run used an Illumina HiSeq 2500. A second roughly 6 to 12 cycle PCR used a sample-barcoded 5' primer and a J-beta primer mix. TCRdb passed the public sequencing reads through fastp at Q25 and MiXCR, retaining productive beta sequences. Records with the same CDR3 protein are collapsed into one entry carrying the most frequent genes and DNA. The sample records 550,000 to 650,000 distinct CDR3 sequences, roughly 31% of which are singletons. Approximately 14% of the sample comes from the top ten. Sequencing was done on a sample of blood. All receptors come from a woman aged 80 or over in good health.

The chain carries TRBV6-2 or TRBV6-3 and TRBJ1-1; D possibly corresponds to TRBD1 (6 bases). Between the trimmed V and J ends, which lost 5 bases and 1 base, there was a span of 20 bases. The CDR3 extends over 17 amino acids. The germline V gene encodes CDR1 MNHEY and CDR2 SVGEGT. The CDR3 nucleotides are TGTGCCAGCAGTGACCGACCCGGACAGATCAAGAACACTGAAGCTTTCTTT. It translates to CASSDRPGQIKNTEAFF.

This rearrangement joins TRBV18 to TRBJ2-1; no firm D call. This CDR3 has 12 amino acids. V lost 4 bases to trimming and J lost 7 bases, with 8 bases between them. Per the germline V gene, CDR1 is KGHSH and CDR2 is LQKENI. CDR3 region: CASSLYRNEQFF. CDR3 sequence (DNA): TGTGCCAGCTCACTATACCGTAATGAGCAGTTCTTC.

The sample holds a few counts of this clonotype. The chain joins TRBV3-1 to TRBJ2-2; 8 bases fit TRBD1. The CDR3 loop spans 15 amino acids. Looked up from germline, CDR1 is LGHDT and CDR2 is YNNKEL (reference sequence). The ends lost 3 bases at V and 6 bases at J; junction bases unmatched: 6. The CDR3 protein is CASSQDRVSAGELFF. As DNA, the CDR3 is TGTGCCAGCAGCCAGGACAGGGTATCGGCCGGGGAGCTGTTTTTT.